This T cell receptor beta chain emerged from a study of T cell changes during pregnancy in multiple sclerosis. Germline V gene sequence: CDR1 SGHVS, CDR2 FQNEAQ. This CDR3 contains 16 residues. V gave up 5 bases and J gave up 6 bases; unmatched junction bases: 12. Clones were read by immunoSEQ multiplex PCR, and TCRdb kept only the in-frame ones, dropping some. Of some 40,000 clones listed, about 91% were seen once; the top ten hold less than 0.5%. This receptor was identified in a female donor in good health, enrolled as a control in a pregnancy study. The genes are TRBV7-8 and TRBJ2-5, with 10 bases aligning to TRBD2. Sequenced here: CD4+ T cells from peripheral blood mononuclear cells, sampled in the third trimester of pregnancy. CDR3 in amino acids: CASSLRERGGSKTQYF. As DNA, the CDR3 is TGTGCCAGCAGCCTACGGGAGCGGGGGGGTAGTAAGACCCAGTACTTC.